These 10 T cell receptor beta chains were all obtained from the same sample, sequenced in a study of blood T cell repertoires in COVID-19. Sequencing used immunoSEQ multiplex PCR; TCRdb keeps in-frame clones, though not all of them. The sample lists a few hundred thousand clones, under 90% occurring once. The sequenced sample consisted of peripheral blood. Receptor source: a woman younger than 45 with COVID-19, enrolled during active disease.

The chain carries TRBV5-1 and TRBJ2-3; 13 bases agree with TRBD2. Per the germline V gene, CDR1 is SGHRS and CDR2 is YFSETQ. With 4 bases clipped from V and 4 bases from J, the junction kept 6 bases outside the gene matches. There are 16 residues in the CDR3. The DNA of the CDR3 is TGCGCCAGCAGCAAGACTAGCGGGGGGCCCCCAGATACGCAGTATTTT. The encoded protein is CASSKTSGGPPDTQYF.

The J gene is TRBJ2-1, the V gene TRBV19, with 7 bases matching TRBD2. The V segment lost 3 bases and the J segment 14 bases; nucleotides outside the gene matches: 10. The CDR3 is made up of 13 amino acids. CDR1 and CDR2 from the germline V gene are LNHDA and SQIVND (reference sequence). The CDR3: CASSIGIAGGKFF. In DNA form, the CDR3 reads TGTGCCAGTAGTATCGGTATCGCCGGGGGGAAGTTCTTC.

The chain uses TRBV21-1 and TRBJ1-2; the D call of TRBD1 is as the table states it, not checked on the DNA. TRBV21-1 is a known pseudogene. This CDR3 is 16 amino acids long. DNA for the CDR3: TGTGCCAGCAGCAAGACCGCCTGGAGGGACAGATATGGCTACACCTTC. Translating gives CASSKTAWRDRYGYTF.

The rearrangement joins TRBV5-6 to TRBJ2-5; 9 nucleotides agree with TRBD2. This CDR3 spans 15 amino acids. With V trimmed by 5 bases and J by 5 bases, 10 bases remained unmatched. Germline values: CDR1 SGHDT, CDR2 YYEEEE. The CDR3 DNA follows: TGTGCCAGCAGTCAGAGCGGGGGGAGGTTTGAGACCCAGTACTTC. Translating gives CASSQSGGRFETQYF.

The chain employs TRBV7-9 and TRBJ1-1, with D uncertain. The CDR3 sequence is 14 residues long. Between the trimmed V and J ends, which lost 3 bases and 5 bases, there was a span of 13 bases. Germline CDR1 reads SEHNR; CDR2 reads FQNEAQ (reference sequence). CDR3 coding DNA: TGTGCCAGCAGCTTTGTATCGGGAGAGACTGAAGCTTTCTTT. Translation: CASSFVSGETEAFF.

Regarding this clone: A junction boundary mismatches the germline segment, possibly from a read error. Other DNA sequences from this sample encode an identical CDR3 as well. The chain is built from TRBV2 and TRBJ2-7, with TRBD2 matching over 11 bases. The CDR3 sequence is 15 residues long. The germline CDR1 and CDR2 sequences are SNHLY and FYNNEI. CDR3 residues: CASLAVAGGVNEQYF. The CDR3 DNA reads as TGCGCCAGCCTCGCAGTAGCGGGGGGGGTAAACGAGCAGTACTTC.

The chain employs TRBV15 and TRBJ2-3; 7 bases agree with TRBD1. V lost 6 bases to trimming and J lost 4 bases; unmatched junction nucleotides: 4. Germline CDR1 LNHNV, CDR2 YYDKDF (reference sequence). This CDR3 spans 13 amino acids. This CDR3 reads CATSYRGADTQYF. The CDR3 bases are TGTGCCACCAGTTACAGGGGTGCAGATACGCAGTATTTT.

This chain links TRBV5-1 with TRBJ1-5, with D perhaps matching TRBD1 (6 bases). Trimming took 4 bases from V and 5 from J, leaving 19 bases between them. CDR3 size: 16 residues. Germline V CDR1 and CDR2: SGHRS, YFSETQ. The CDR3: CASSPTGGAGDQPQHF. CDR3 DNA sequence: TGCGCCAGCAGCCCGACGGGGGGCGCTGGGGATCAGCCCCAGCATTTT.

This clone was observed once. The same CDR3 also results from other DNA sequences found in this sample. The rearrangement links TRBV6-5 to TRBJ1-2; possibly TRBD1 for D (6 bases). This CDR3 is built from 14 residues. Between the trimmed V and J ends, which lost 0 bases and 2 bases, there was a span of 7 bases. Germline V lookup: CDR1 MNHEY, CDR2 SVGAGI. This CDR3 is CASSYSDRNYGYTF. As DNA, the CDR3 is TGTGCCAGCAGTTACTCTGACAGGAACTATGGCTACACCTTC.

V is TRBV19 and J is TRBJ2-6; TRBD1 agrees at 7 bases. The trim removed 6 bases at V and 0 bases at J, leaving 5 bases unmatched. The length of the CDR3 is 16 residues. Germline values: CDR1 LNHDA, CDR2 SQIVND (reference sequence). Written as DNA, the CDR3 is TGTGCCAGTAGCCGGAGACAGGGCTCTGGGGCCAACGTCCTGACTTTC. Its translation is CASSRRQGSGANVLTF.